The clone carrying this T cell receptor beta chain appeared a few times. Primers used in a second PCR of about 6 to 12 cycles were a sample-barcoded 5' primer and a J-beta primer mix. TCRdb recomputed calls from the 5' RACE reads with MiXCR, one row per CDR3 protein. This sample yields approximately 1,000,000 distinct CDR3 sequences, of which 40% to 45% are seen a single time; about 20% belongs to the top ten. This specimen comes from a study of blood T cells in healthy people across ages. Sequenced: blood. The receptor's source is an older woman in good health.

The CDR3 DNA sequence: TGTGCCAGCAGCCCCGGGACTTCCAGTGCTACGTTTAGTTCAGAGCAGTACTTC. This sequence encodes CASSPGTSSATFSSEQYF. The chain has TRBV9 and TRBJ2-4; tentative D call: TRBD2 (6 bases). V shed 4 bases and J shed 13 bases, with 33 bases lying between them. Germline V gene data show CDR1 as SGDLS and CDR2 as YYNGEE. This CDR3 is 18 amino acids long.